Included here is one T cell receptor (beta chain) sequence, with context. This CDR3 spans 12 amino acids. 5' RACE with UMI labels generated the TRB cDNA libraries. From the 5' RACE reads, TCRdb lists one entry per CDR3 protein and no DNA. The record lists 20,000 to 25,000 distinct CDR3 sequences, of which the ten most abundant hold around 18%. This sample was included in a study of CXCR3-negative and CXCR3-positive naive CD8 T cells. Sequencing used memory CD8+ T cells from blood. The source is a human donor in good health. Some clones in this sample may be carry-over from other donors' samples. This sequence joins TRBV12-3 or TRBV12-4 and TRBJ2-5. The CDR3 here is CASSFGRETQYF.